The 26 T cell receptor beta chains below were found in one sample sequenced in a study of T cell repertoires in cytomegalovirus infection. TCRdb re-called the reads through MiXCR, storing one row per CDR3 protein. This table holds hundreds of thousands of distinct CDR3 sequences, 20% to 30% found once. The sequencing input was CD8+ T cells from PBMCs. The receptors originated from a human donor in good health (CMV status not recorded). Some clones in this sample may be carry-over from other donors' samples.

The sample holds many counts of this clonotype. CDR3 DNA: TGTGCCAGCAGCCCTGGGGGGTCGGAGGACGATGAGCAGTTCTTC. As protein: CASSPGGSEDDEQFF. J is TRBJ2-1 and V is TRBV12-3 or TRBV12-4, with D maybe TRBD2 (6 bases). V lost 6 bases, J lost 8 bases, and 20 bases lay in between. CDR3 size: 15 residues.

V and J are TRBV29-1 and TRBJ1-1, with D uncertain. Trimming stripped 7 bases from V and 0 bases from J, with 9 bases between. Germline loops: CDR1 SQVTM, CDR2 ANQGSEA. The CDR3 consists of 12 residues. CDR3 protein: CSETKMNTEAFF. CDR3 in DNA: TGCAGCGAGACGAAGATGAACACTGAAGCTTTCTTT. Supplemented by reference TRBV29-1 and TRBJ1-1, the full variable domain reads SAVISQKPSRDICQRGTSLTIQCQVDSQVTMMFWYRQQPGQSLTLIATANQGSEATYESGFVIDKFPISRPNLTFSTLTVSNMSPEDSSIYLCSETKMNTEAFFGQGTRLTVV.

A few counts support this clonotype. This chain connects TRBV27 to TRBJ2-1; 8 positions agree with TRBD2. CDR3 length equals 17 residues. The germline V gene has CDR1 MNHEY and CDR2 SMNVEV (reference sequence). Germline trimming cut 4 bases from V and 0 bases from J; bases unmatched to any gene: 8. This CDR3 reads CASSSRRGLVSYNEQFF. CDR3 DNA sequence: TGTGCCAGCAGTTCACGTAGGGGACTAGTCTCCTACAATGAGCAGTTCTTC.

This clonotype has just a few counts. The genes are TRBV7-2 and TRBJ2-7; the D is unclear. This CDR3 is built from 14 residues. Germline CDR1 is SGHTA and CDR2 is FQGNSA. Trimming left V 5 bases short and J 2 bases short, with 13 bases between. CDR3 loop: CASSPGVGAYEQYF. DNA of the CDR3: TGTGCCAGCAGCCCCGGAGTTGGGGCCTACGAGCAGTACTTC.

The genes are TRBV5-8 and TRBJ2-1; 7 nucleotides agree with TRBD2. The CDR3 is 18 residues long. The trim removed 3 bases at V and 0 bases at J, leaving 12 bases unmatched. The germline V gene has CDR1 SGHTS and CDR2 YDEGEE. CDR3 nucleotide sequence: TGTGCCAGCAGCTCCGGGTTGGGGGGGTTAAGCTCCTACAATGAGCAGTTCTTC. It translates to CASSSGLGGLSSYNEQFF.

This clonotype was seen only a few times. This rearrangement joins TRBV6-2 or TRBV6-3 to TRBJ2-1; 13 bases align to TRBD2. This CDR3 has 16 amino acids. Looked up from germline, CDR1 is MNHEY and CDR2 is SVGEGT. The V segment lost 2 bases and the J segment 4 bases; nucleotides outside the gene matches: 2. This chain's CDR3 is CASSYGLAGVYNEQFF. The CDR3 DNA reads as TGTGCCAGCAGTTACGGACTAGCGGGGGTATACAATGAGCAGTTCTTC.

This clonotype was seen more than once but under ten times. The chain uses TRBV6-5 and TRBJ2-7, with 8 positions matching TRBD1. Germline trimming cut 4 bases from V and 6 bases from J; bases unmatched to any gene: 8. The germline CDR1 and CDR2 sequences are MNHEY and SVGAGI. The length of the CDR3 is 14 residues. The CDR3 spells CASSSRTGRSEQYF. DNA of the CDR3: TGTGCCAGCAGTTCCCGGACAGGGAGGAGCGAGCAGTACTTC.

This clonotype was seen a handful of times. The CDR3, as DNA: TGTGCCACCAGCGCTAGCGGGAACTCCTACAATGAGCAGTTCTTC. Its protein product is CATSASGNSYNEQFF. The chain couples TRBV15 to TRBJ2-1; 9 bases align to TRBD2. The V gene's germline CDR1 is LNHNV and CDR2 YYDKDF (reference sequence). V lost 5 bases to trimming and J lost 0 bases; unmatched junction nucleotides: 2. The CDR3 sequence is 15 residues long.

The table lists this clonotype with a few counts. The V gene is TRBV19, the J gene TRBJ2-2; D ambiguous. Germline CDR1 is LNHDA and CDR2 is SQIVND (reference sequence). Trimming removed 3 bases from V and 4 bases from J, with 3 bases in between. The CDR3 is 12 amino acids. CDR3 in amino acids: CASSIGTGELFF. CDR3 in DNA: TGTGCCAGTAGTATCGGCACCGGGGAGCTGTTTTTT.

J is TRBJ2-1 and V is TRBV24-1; 7 bases align to TRBD2. Germline lookup yields CDR1 KGHDR and CDR2 SFDVKD. J lost 1 base, V lost 6 bases, and 2 bases had no gene match. CDR3 length: 14 amino acids. Written as DNA, the CDR3 is TGTGCCACCAGTAGCGGGGAATCCTACAATGAGCAGTTCTTC. Encoded protein: CATSSGESYNEQFF.

This clonotype was observed at least ten times. This chain joins TRBV7-9 and TRBJ2-7; 9 nucleotides agree with TRBD1. The V and J ends lost 5 bases and 2 bases, in that order; junction bases with no gene match: 1. Germline loops: CDR1 SEHNR, CDR2 FQNEAQ (reference sequence). The CDR3 is made up of 13 amino acids. The CDR3 nucleotides are TGTGCCAGCAGCAACAGGGGGCCCTACGAGCAGTACTTC. Its protein is CASSNRGPYEQYF.

The CDR3: CASSLEGAVTGELFF. CDR3 DNA sequence: TGTGCCAGCAGCTTGGAAGGGGCTGTCACCGGGGAGCTGTTTTTT. The chain employs TRBV5-4 and TRBJ2-2; the D gene is possibly TRBD1 (5 bases). The CDR3 runs 15 residues. Germline V gene sequence: CDR1 SGHNT, CDR2 YYREEE (reference sequence). V was shortened by 0 bases and J by 4 bases, with 10 bases between the two germline ends.

This clonotype was recorded many times. The germline gene is not matched at one end of the junction; a read error may be the cause. The chain is built from TRBV7-9 and TRBJ1-5; D is uncertain. Germline V gene lookup returns CDR1 SEHNR and CDR2 FQNEAQ (reference sequence). The CDR3 is 10 residues long. CDR3: CASSLDKLDF. The CDR3 nucleotides are TGTGCCAGCAGCTTAGACAAGTTGGATTTT.

Ten or more counts support this clonotype. This chain uses TRBV28 with TRBJ2-3, with D perhaps TRBD1 (5 bases). CDR3 length: 16 residues. Trimming left V 1 base short and J 2 bases short, with 13 bases between. Germline V gene data show CDR1 as MDHEN and CDR2 as SYDVKM. CDR3 nucleotides: TGTGCCAGCAGTTTATTGGGCAGGGAAATCACAGATACGCAGTATTTT. It is translated as CASSLLGREITDTQYF.

This chain joins TRBV27 and TRBJ2-5; D perhaps matches TRBD1 (5 bases). The CDR3 loop spans 13 amino acids. With 5 bases removed from V and 7 bases from J, the gap between germline ends came to 14 bases. Germline assignment: CDR1 MNHEY and CDR2 SMNVEV (reference sequence). The CDR3 loop is CASSPPRARTQYF. The CDR3 DNA sequence: TGTGCCAGCAGTCCCCCCAGGGCGCGGACCCAGTACTTC.

This clonotype was observed a handful of times. The V gene is TRBV20-1, the J gene TRBJ2-1; 8 nucleotides agree with TRBD2. J gave up 9 bases and V 0 bases, and 10 bases lay outside the gene matches. CDR1 is DFQATT and CDR2 is SNEGSKA in the germline V gene (reference sequence). The CDR3 runs to 15 residues. The DNA for the CDR3 is TGCAGTGCTAGAGATTCTAAGGAACTAGCGGTTGAGCAGTTCTTC. This translates into CSARDSKELAVEQFF.

On this clonotype: One base away lies a much larger clone, so this may be a sequencing read error. This chain connects TRBV7-2 to TRBJ1-1, with unresolved D. The CDR3 contains 13 residues. Germline lookup yields CDR1 SGHTA and CDR2 FQGNSA. For the CDR3, the DNA is TGTGCCGGCAGCTTAGTCGGCGACGTGGGAGCTTTCTTT. Its translation: CAGSLVGDVGAFF.

A remark on this clonotype: This may come from a read error, since a much larger clone is one base off. The chain is built from TRBV9 and TRBJ1-5; 7 nucleotides agree with TRBD1. Looked up from germline, CDR1 is SGDLS and CDR2 is YYNGEE. CDR3 size: 16 residues. Trimming at V came to 3 bases and at J to 3 bases, leaving 9 bases not matched to a gene. The CDR3 spells CASSASGGDNNQPQHF. CDR3 in DNA: TGTGCCAGCAGCGCCTCAGGGGGGGATAACAATCAGCCCCAGCATTTT.

V gene TRBV28 combines with J gene TRBJ2-1; TRBD1 might be the D (7 bases). Germline CDR1 MDHEN, CDR2 SYDVKM. CDR3 size: 14 residues. Trimming took off 6 bases at V and 0 bases at J, with 9 bases between the two ends. The CDR3: CASRRDSSYNEQFF. The CDR3 DNA sequence: TGTGCCAGCAGGCGGGACAGCTCCTACAATGAGCAGTTCTTC.

This clonotype was observed a handful of times. The rearrangement uses TRBV6-2 or TRBV6-3 and TRBJ2-1; D possibly corresponds to TRBD2 (6 bases). The germline V gene encodes CDR1 MNHEY and CDR2 SVGEGT. Trimming took 0 bases from V and 6 from J, leaving 9 bases between them. This CDR3 is built from 14 residues. The CDR3, as DNA: TGTGCCAGCAGTTACTCGGGCGGGGTCAATGAGCAGTTCTTC. It is translated as CASSYSGGVNEQFF.

This clonotype was counted at least ten times. The rearrangement joins TRBV6-1 to TRBJ1-5; D gene unclear. The CDR3 is 13 amino acids. CDR1 MNHNS and CDR2 SASEGT come from the germline V gene. V was pared by 8 bases and J by 0 bases, with 8 bases between. The CDR3, as DNA: TGTGCCAGCCAGGCAGTTAGCAATCAGCCCCAGCATTTT. It specifies CASQAVSNQPQHF.

This clonotype was picked up a small number of times. The chain joins TRBV28 to TRBJ2-1; 14 bases are a match to TRBD2. Germline V gene lookup returns CDR1 MDHEN and CDR2 SYDVKM. The junction had 14 bases not matched to a gene; V was cut back by 7 bases and J by 0 bases. There are 20 residues in the CDR3. In DNA form, the CDR3 reads TGTGCCAGCACTTCTGCGGGACTAGCGGGGGCCTCGACCTCCTACAATGAGCAGTTCTTC. It translates to CASTSAGLAGASTSYNEQFF.

The V gene is TRBV7-2, the J gene TRBJ2-3; D is undetermined. Trimming stripped 2 bases from V and 3 bases from J, with 15 bases between. The CDR3 runs to 16 residues. Looked up from germline, CDR1 is SGHTA and CDR2 is FQGNSA. CDR3 amino acids: CASSLIRAGRTDTQYF. CDR3 nucleotide sequence: TGTGCCAGCAGCTTAATCCGGGCTGGTAGGACAGATACGCAGTATTTT.

The V call is TRBV4-1, the J call TRBJ2-7; 9 bases fit TRBD2. The CDR3 spans 16 residues. CDR1 is MGHRA and CDR2 is YSYEKL in the germline V gene. V gave up 1 base and J gave up 2 bases; unmatched junction bases: 6. CDR3 loop: CASSQGLSGGPYEQYF. The CDR3 DNA reads TGCGCCAGCAGCCAAGGCCTGAGCGGGGGGCCCTACGAGCAGTACTTC.

This clonotype was seen ten or more times. The V and J genes are TRBV7-6 and TRBJ2-6; D not resolved. V was shortened by 3 bases and J by 4 bases, with 13 bases between the two germline ends. The CDR3 consists of 16 residues. Germline CDR1 reads SGHVS; CDR2 reads FNYEAQ. The CDR3 bases are TGTGCCAGCAGCTTGCCCTTGGGCATCGGGGCCAACGTCCTGACTTTC. As protein: CASSLPLGIGANVLTF.

This clonotype was seen only a few times. The J gene is TRBJ2-5, the V gene TRBV4-1, with 10 nucleotides matching TRBD2. The CDR3 totals 15 residues. CDR1 is MGHRA, CDR2 YSYEKL, per germline. The V segment lost 3 bases and the J segment 1 base; nucleotides outside the gene matches: 2. CDR3 protein: CASSHTSGIQETQYF. The CDR3 DNA reads TGCGCCAGCAGCCACACTAGCGGGATCCAAGAGACCCAGTACTTC.